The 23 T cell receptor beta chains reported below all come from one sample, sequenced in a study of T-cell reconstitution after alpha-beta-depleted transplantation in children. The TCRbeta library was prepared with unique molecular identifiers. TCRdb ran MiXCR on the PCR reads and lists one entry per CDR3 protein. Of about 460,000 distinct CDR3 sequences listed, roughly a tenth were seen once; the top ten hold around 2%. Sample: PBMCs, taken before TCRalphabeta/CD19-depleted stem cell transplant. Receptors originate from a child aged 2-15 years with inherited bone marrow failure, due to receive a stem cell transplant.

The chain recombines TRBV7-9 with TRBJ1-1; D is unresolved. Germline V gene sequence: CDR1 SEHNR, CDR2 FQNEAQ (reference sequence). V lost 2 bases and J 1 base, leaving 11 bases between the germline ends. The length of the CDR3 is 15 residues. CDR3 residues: CASSLIFRGNTEAFF. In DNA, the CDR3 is TGTGCCAGCAGCTTAATTTTTCGGGGGAACACTGAAGCTTTCTTT.

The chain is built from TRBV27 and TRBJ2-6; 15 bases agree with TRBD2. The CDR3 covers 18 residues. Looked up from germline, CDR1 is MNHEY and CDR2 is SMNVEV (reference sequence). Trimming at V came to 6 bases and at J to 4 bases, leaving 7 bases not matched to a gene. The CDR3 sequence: CASSRTSGRATGANVLTF. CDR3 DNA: TGTGCCAGCAGCCGGACTAGCGGGAGGGCCACGGGGGCCAACGTCCTGACTTTC.

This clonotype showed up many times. CDR3 nucleotide sequence: TGCAGTGCTAGGTTTTCTAGGAGATCCGGTAATGAGCAGTTCTTC. Encoded protein: CSARFSRRSGNEQFF. The rearrangement uses TRBV20-1 and TRBJ2-1; no reliable D call. The CDR3 loop spans 15 amino acids. Germline CDR1 DFQATT, CDR2 SNEGSKA (reference sequence). V was clipped by 3 bases and J by 7 bases, with 19 bases between them.

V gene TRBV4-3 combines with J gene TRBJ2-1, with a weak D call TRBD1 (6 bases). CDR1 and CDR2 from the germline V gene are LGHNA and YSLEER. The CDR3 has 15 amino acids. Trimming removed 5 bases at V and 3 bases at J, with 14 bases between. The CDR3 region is CASSNHRAHYNEQFF. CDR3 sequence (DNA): TGCGCCAGCAGCAACCACAGGGCCCACTACAATGAGCAGTTCTTC.

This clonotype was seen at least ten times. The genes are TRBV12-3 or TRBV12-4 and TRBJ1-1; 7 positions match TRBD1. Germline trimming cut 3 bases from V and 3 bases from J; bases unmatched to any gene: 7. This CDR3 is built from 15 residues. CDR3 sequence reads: CASSFRQGLDTEAFF. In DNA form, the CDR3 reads TGTGCCAGCAGTTTCAGACAGGGCTTGGACACTGAAGCTTTCTTT.

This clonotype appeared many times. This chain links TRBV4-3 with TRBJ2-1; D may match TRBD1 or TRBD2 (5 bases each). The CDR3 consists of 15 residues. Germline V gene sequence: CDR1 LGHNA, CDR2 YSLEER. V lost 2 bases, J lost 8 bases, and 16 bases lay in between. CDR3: CASSQMTGARDEQFF. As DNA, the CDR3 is TGCGCCAGCAGCCAAATGACCGGGGCCAGGGATGAGCAGTTCTTC.

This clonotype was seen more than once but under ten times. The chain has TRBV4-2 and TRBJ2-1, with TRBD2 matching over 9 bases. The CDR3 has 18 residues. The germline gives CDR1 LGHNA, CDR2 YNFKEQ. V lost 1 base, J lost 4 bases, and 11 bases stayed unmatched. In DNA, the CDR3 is TGTGCCAGCAGCCAAGCCCCAGGGCTAGCGGGACTTTACAATGAGCAGTTCTTC. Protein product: CASSQAPGLAGLYNEQFF.

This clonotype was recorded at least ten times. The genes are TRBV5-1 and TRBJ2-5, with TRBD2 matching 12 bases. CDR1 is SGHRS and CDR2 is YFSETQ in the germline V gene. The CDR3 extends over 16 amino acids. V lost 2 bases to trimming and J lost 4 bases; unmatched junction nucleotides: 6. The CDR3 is CASSFGLAGHGETQYF. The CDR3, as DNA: TGCGCCAGCAGCTTTGGACTAGCGGGACACGGAGAGACCCAGTACTTC.

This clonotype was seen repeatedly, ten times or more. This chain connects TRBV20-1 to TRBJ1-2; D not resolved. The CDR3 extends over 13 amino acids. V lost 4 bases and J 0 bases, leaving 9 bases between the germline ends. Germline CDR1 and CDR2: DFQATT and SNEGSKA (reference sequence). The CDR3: CSATQAPNYGYTF. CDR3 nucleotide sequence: TGCAGTGCTACTCAAGCTCCTAACTATGGCTACACCTTC.

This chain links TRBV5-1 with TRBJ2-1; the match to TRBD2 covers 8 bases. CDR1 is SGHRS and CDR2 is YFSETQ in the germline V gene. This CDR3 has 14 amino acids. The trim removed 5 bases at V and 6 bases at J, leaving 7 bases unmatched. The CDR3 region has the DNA TGCGCCAGCAGTCCGGGGGGGGCCCGCAATGAGCAGTTCTTC. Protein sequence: CASSPGGARNEQFF.

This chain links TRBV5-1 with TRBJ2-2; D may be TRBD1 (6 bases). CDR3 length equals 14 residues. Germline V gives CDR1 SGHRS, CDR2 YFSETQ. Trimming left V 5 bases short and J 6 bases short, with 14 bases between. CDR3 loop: CASRTGSYPGELFF. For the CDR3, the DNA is TGCGCCAGCAGGACAGGCTCTTATCCCGGGGAGCTGTTTTTT.

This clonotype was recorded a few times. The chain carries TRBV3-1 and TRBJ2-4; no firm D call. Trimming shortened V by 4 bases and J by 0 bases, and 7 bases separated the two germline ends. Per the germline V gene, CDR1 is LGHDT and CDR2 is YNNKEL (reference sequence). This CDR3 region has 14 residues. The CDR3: CASSPFPAKNIQYF. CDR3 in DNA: TGTGCCAGCAGCCCGTTCCCAGCCAAAAACATTCAGTACTTC.

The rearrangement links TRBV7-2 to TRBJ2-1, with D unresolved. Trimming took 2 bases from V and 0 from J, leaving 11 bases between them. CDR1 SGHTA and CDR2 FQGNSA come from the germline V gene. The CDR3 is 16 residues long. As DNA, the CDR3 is TGTGCCAGCAGCTTATCTACCCCGAGCTCCTACAATGAGCAGTTCTTC. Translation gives CASSLSTPSSYNEQFF.

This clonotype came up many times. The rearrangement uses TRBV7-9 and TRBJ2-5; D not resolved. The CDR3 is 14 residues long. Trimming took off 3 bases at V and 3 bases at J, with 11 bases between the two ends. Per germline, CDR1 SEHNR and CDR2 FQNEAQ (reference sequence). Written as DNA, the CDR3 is TGTGCCAGCAGCTTCTCACAGTCCGAAGAGACCCAGTACTTC. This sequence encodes CASSFSQSEETQYF.

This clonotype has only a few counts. This CDR3 reads CASSHWGGNSNQPQHF. In nucleotides, the CDR3 is TGTGCCAGCAGTCATTGGGGTGGGAATAGCAATCAGCCCCAGCATTTT. The chain is built from TRBV27 and TRBJ1-5; D not resolved. CDR3 length: 16 amino acids. CDR1 is MNHEY, CDR2 SMNVEV, per germline (reference sequence). Trimming shortened V by 5 bases and J by 0 bases, and 14 bases separated the two germline ends.

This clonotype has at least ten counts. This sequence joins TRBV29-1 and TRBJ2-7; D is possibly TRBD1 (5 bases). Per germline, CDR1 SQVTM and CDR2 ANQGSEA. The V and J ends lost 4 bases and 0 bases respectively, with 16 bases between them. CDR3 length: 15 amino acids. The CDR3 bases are TGCAGCGTTGCTCCTGGGCAGGGCTTCTCCTACGAGCAGTACTTC. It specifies CSVAPGQGFSYEQYF.

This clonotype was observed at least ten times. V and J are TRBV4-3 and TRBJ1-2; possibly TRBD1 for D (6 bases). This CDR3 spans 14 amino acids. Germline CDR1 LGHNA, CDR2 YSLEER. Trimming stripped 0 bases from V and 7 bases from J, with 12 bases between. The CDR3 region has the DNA TGCGCCAGCAGCCAAGAAAGCAGGGGCAGTGGCTACACCTTC. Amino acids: CASSQESRGSGYTF.

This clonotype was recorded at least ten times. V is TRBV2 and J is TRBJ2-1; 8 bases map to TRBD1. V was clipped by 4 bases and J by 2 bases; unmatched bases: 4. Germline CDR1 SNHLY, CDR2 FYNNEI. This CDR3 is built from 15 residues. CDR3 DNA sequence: TGTGCCAGCAGTGGGCGACAGGGGCCCTACAATGAGCAGTTCTTC. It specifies CASSGRQGPYNEQFF.

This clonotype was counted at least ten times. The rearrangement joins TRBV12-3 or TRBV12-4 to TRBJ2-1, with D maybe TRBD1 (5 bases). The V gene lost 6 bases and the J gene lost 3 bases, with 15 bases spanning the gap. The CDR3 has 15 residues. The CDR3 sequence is CASRQDGALYNEQFF. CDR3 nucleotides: TGTGCCAGCAGACAGGACGGAGCGCTCTACAATGAGCAGTTCTTC.

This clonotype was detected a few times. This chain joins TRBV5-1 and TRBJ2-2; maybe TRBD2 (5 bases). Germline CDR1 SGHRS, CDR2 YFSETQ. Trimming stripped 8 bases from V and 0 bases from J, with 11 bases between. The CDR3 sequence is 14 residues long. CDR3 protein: CASTSGANTGELFF. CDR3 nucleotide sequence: TGCGCCAGTACCAGCGGCGCGAACACCGGGGAGCTGTTTTTT.

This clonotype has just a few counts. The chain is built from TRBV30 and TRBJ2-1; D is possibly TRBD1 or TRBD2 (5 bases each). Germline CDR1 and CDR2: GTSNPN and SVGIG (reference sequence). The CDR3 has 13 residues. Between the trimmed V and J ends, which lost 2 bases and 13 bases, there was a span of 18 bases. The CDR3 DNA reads TGTGCCTGGAGTAAAGCCGGGACCCTGGGTCAGTTCTTC. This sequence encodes CAWSKAGTLGQFF.

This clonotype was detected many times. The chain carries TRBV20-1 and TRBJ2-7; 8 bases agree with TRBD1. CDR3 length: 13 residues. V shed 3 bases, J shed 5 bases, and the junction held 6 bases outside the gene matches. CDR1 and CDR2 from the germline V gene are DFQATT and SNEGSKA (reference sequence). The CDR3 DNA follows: TGCAGTGCTAGCAGGGGGCGCGTCAACGAGCAGTACTTC. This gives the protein CSASRGRVNEQYF.

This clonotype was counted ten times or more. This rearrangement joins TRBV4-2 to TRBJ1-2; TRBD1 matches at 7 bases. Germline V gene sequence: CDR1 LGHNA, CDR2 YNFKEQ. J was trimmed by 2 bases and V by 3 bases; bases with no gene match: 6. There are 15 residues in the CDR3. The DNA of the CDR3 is TGTGCCAGCAGCCAGACCGCAGGGGGGAACTATGGCTACACCTTC. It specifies CASSQTAGGNYGYTF.